The rows below give T cell receptor beta chains drawn from one sample of a study of neoadjuvant anti-PD-1 for oral cavity cancer. Produced via immunoSEQ multiplex PCR; TCRdb's table is partial and in-frame only. Of 9,500 to 15,000 clones listed, roughly 70% were seen once; the top ten hold about 2.6%. Here the sequenced sample was PBMCs, taken after nivolumab (anti-PD-1) treatment. All receptors derive from a person between 35 and 79 years old with oral cavity squamous cell carcinoma. CDR3s include the opening cysteine and the closing phenylalanine or tryptophan. D genes are given only for firm matches. Rows give clone size only sometimes, using once, few, many, or a class for an expanded clone.

clone size: NA
V gene: TRBV5-6
D gene: NA
J gene: TRBJ2-7
CDR3 length: 15
CDR3 protein: CASSWGVSGKYEQYF
CDR3 DNA: TGTGCCAGCAGCTGGGGGGTTAGCGGAAAATACGAGCAGTACTTC

clone size: NA
V gene: TRBV7-3
D gene: NA
J gene: TRBJ1-5
CDR3 length: 15
CDR3 protein: CASSPQGGPNQPQHF
CDR3 DNA: TGTGCCAGCAGCCCCCAGGGAGGCCCAAATCAGCCCCAGCATTTT

clone size: NA
V gene: TRBV5-1
D gene: NA
J gene: TRBJ2-5
CDR3 length: 14
CDR3 protein: CASSLGSGQETQYF
CDR3 DNA: TGCGCCAGCAGCTTGGGGTCAGGGCAAGAGACCCAGTACTTC

clone size: NA
V gene: TRBV10-3
D gene: TRBD2
J gene: TRBJ2-1
CDR3 length: 21
CDR3 protein: CAISDLLTRGRTSGPNNEQFF
CDR3 DNA: TGTGCCATCAGTGACTTACTGACCCGGGGCAGGACTAGCGGACCTAACAATGAGCAGTTCTTC

clone size: NA
V gene: TRBV5-1
D gene: NA
J gene: TRBJ2-2
CDR3 length: 14
CDR3 protein: CASKSRGGSGELFF
CDR3 DNA: TGCGCCAGCAAGAGCAGGGGCGGGTCCGGGGAGCTGTTTTTT

clone size: NA
V gene: TRBV2
D gene: NA
J gene: TRBJ1-1
CDR3 length: 16
CDR3 protein: CASMRDAGLRNTEAFF
CDR3 DNA: TGTGCCAGCATGCGGGACGCCGGGCTGAGGAACACTGAAGCTTTCTTT

clone size: NA
V gene: TRBV11-2
D gene: NA
J gene: TRBJ2-5
CDR3 length: 16
CDR3 protein: CASSRRIGRGQETQYF
CDR3 DNA: TGTGCCAGCAGCCGGCGGATCGGCAGGGGCCAAGAGACCCAGTACTTC

clone size: NA
V gene: TRBV6-5
D gene: NA
J gene: TRBJ2-7
CDR3 length: 11
CDR3 protein: CASMNEYEQYF
CDR3 DNA: TGTGCCAGCATGAACGAATACGAGCAGTACTTC

clone size: few
V gene: TRBV29-1
D gene: NA
J gene: TRBJ1-1
CDR3 length: 12
CDR3 protein: CSVDGVNTEAFF
CDR3 DNA: TGCAGCGTTGACGGAGTGAACACTGAAGCTTTCTTT

clone size: NA
V gene: TRBV2
D gene: NA
J gene: TRBJ2-7
CDR3 length: 15
CDR3 protein: CASSSRLVTAYEQYF
CDR3 DNA: TGTGCCAGCAGTTCGAGGCTAGTTACCGCCTACGAGCAGTACTTC

clone size: once
V gene: TRBV19
D gene: NA
J gene: TRBJ2-3
CDR3 length: 16
CDR3 protein: CASSKEGVTNTDTQYF
CDR3 DNA: TGTGCCAGTAGTAAGGAGGGCGTAACTAACACAGATACGCAGTATTTT

clone size: NA
V gene: TRBV7-9
D gene: NA
J gene: TRBJ1-4
CDR3 length: 16
CDR3 protein: CASSFGQPGTNEKLFF
CDR3 DNA: TGTGCCAGCAGCTTTGGACAGCCGGGAACTAATGAAAAACTGTTTTTT

clone size: NA
V gene: TRBV5-5
D gene: TRBD2
J gene: TRBJ2-1
CDR3 length: 17
CDR3 protein: CASSKRGGLEGYNEQFF
CDR3 DNA: TGTGCCAGCAGTAAACGGGGAGGACTAGAGGGATACAATGAGCAGTTCTTC

clone size: NA
V gene: TRBV7-9
D gene: NA
J gene: TRBJ2-1
CDR3 length: 8
CDR3 protein: CASSPQFF
CDR3 DNA: TGTGCCAGCAGCCCGCAGTTCTTC

clone size: NA
V gene: TRBV2
D gene: TRBD2
J gene: TRBJ2-7
CDR3 length: 14
CDR3 protein: CASNRDYRSYEQYF
CDR3 DNA: TGTGCCAGCAACCGGGACTATAGATCCTACGAGCAGTACTTC

clone size: NA
V gene: TRBV2
D gene: TRBD2
J gene: TRBJ2-2
CDR3 length: 18
CDR3 protein: CASSENSGTSGRTGELFF
CDR3 DNA: TGTGCCAGCAGTGAAAACTCCGGGACTAGCGGGAGGACGGGGGAGCTGTTTTTT

clone size: NA
V gene: TRBV4-1
D gene: NA
J gene: TRBJ1-5
CDR3 length: 16
CDR3 protein: CASSQVGGRSNQPQHF
CDR3 DNA: TGCGCCAGCAGCCAAGTCGGAGGGAGGAGCAATCAGCCCCAGCATTTT

clone size: few
V gene: TRBV11-2
D gene: NA
J gene: TRBJ2-2
CDR3 length: 14
CDR3 protein: CASSFRRYTGELFF
CDR3 DNA: TGTGCCAGCAGCTTTCGACGTTACACCGGGGAGCTGTTTTTT

clone size: NA
V gene: TRBV30
D gene: TRBD1
J gene: TRBJ1-1
CDR3 length: 13
CDR3 protein: CAWSVQGVPEAFF
CDR3 DNA: TGTGCCTGGAGTGTACAGGGGGTCCCTGAAGCTTTCTTT

clone size: NA
V gene: TRBV7-9
D gene: TRBD1
J gene: TRBJ1-6
CDR3 length: 15
CDR3 protein: CAIEVGQGPNSPLHF
CDR3 DNA: TGTGCCATCGAGGTGGGACAGGGGCCTAATTCACCCCTCCACTTT

clone size: once
V gene: TRBV6-5
D gene: NA
J gene: TRBJ2-2
CDR3 length: 14
CDR3 protein: CASMRVRNTGELFF
CDR3 DNA: TGTGCCAGCATGCGGGTACGGAACACCGGGGAGCTGTTTTTT

clone size: NA
V gene: TRBV19
D gene: TRBD1
J gene: TRBJ1-1
CDR3 length: 15
CDR3 protein: CASTAGGGPNTEAFF
CDR3 DNA: TGTGCCAGTACCGCCGGAGGGGGCCCGAACACTGAAGCTTTCTTT

clone size: few
V gene: TRBV7-3
D gene: TRBD2
J gene: TRBJ2-3
CDR3 length: 15
CDR3 protein: CASSLTLAGGDTQYF
CDR3 DNA: TGTGCCAGCAGCTTAACGTTAGCGGGGGGTGACACGCAGTATTTT

clone size: few
V gene: TRBV7-3
D gene: NA
J gene: TRBJ1-6
CDR3 length: 13
CDR3 protein: CASSLAGLESLHF
CDR3 DNA: TGTGCCAGCAGCTTAGCAGGGTTAGAATCCCTCCACTTT

clone size: NA
V gene: TRBV9
D gene: TRBD1
J gene: TRBJ2-1
CDR3 length: 22
CDR3 protein: CASRGQAARLRSRGDPYNEQFF
CDR3 DNA: TGTGCCAGCAGGGGACAGGCAGCTCGCCTACGCTCGAGGGGGGATCCCTACAATGAGCAGTTCTTC

clone size: NA
V gene: TRBV2
D gene: TRBD1
J gene: TRBJ1-5
CDR3 length: 16
CDR3 protein: CASSSRQGKSNQPQHF
CDR3 DNA: TGTGCCAGCAGTAGCCGACAGGGGAAAAGCAATCAGCCCCAGCATTTT

clone size: NA
V gene: TRBV27
D gene: TRBD1
J gene: TRBJ2-1
CDR3 length: 19
CDR3 protein: CASSWRQGASPGQLNEQFF
CDR3 DNA: TGTGCCAGCAGTTGGAGACAGGGGGCTTCGCCGGGCCAACTTAATGAGCAGTTCTTC

clone size: once
V gene: TRBV5-6
D gene: TRBD1
J gene: TRBJ1-3
CDR3 length: 15
CDR3 protein: CASSRDRGGRNTIYF
CDR3 DNA: TGTGCCAGCAGCCGGGACAGGGGAGGGAGAAACACCATATATTTT

clone size: NA
V gene: TRBV5-1
D gene: NA
J gene: TRBJ1-3
CDR3 length: 13
CDR3 protein: CASRGAGGNTIYF
CDR3 DNA: TGCGCCAGTAGGGGGGCAGGTGGAAACACCATATATTTT